The present TCR beta chain was sequenced within a study of T cells in Graves' hyperthyroidism and ophthalmopathy. CDR3 length: 17 residues. Germline values: CDR1 MNHGY, CDR2 SVAAGI. The V segment lost 4 bases and the J segment 6 bases; nucleotides outside the gene matches: 11. A few counts support this clonotype. Diagnoses were established using clinical symptoms, serum thyroxine and TRAb, thyroid ultrasound and orbital computed tomography. What was amplified from RNA transcripts were TCR beta CDR3 regions. Researchers ran a first-round RT-PCR on the TCR CDR3 using the HTBI primer set. MiXCR was run by TCRdb on the multiplex PCR reads, yielding one entry per CDR3 protein. This sample has fewer than 800,000 distinct CDR3 sequences, with about 17% found just once.

The chain has TRBV6-9 and TRBJ2-2, with 10 bases that match TRBD1. This TCR was sampled from a man between 18 and 29 years old with Graves' hyperthyroidism. Sequencing was done on a sample of blood. In nucleotides, the CDR3 is TGTGCCAGCAGTTTAACATCCACCGGGACAGGGGCCGGGGAGCTGTTTTTT. Protein sequence: CASSLTSTGTGAGELFF.